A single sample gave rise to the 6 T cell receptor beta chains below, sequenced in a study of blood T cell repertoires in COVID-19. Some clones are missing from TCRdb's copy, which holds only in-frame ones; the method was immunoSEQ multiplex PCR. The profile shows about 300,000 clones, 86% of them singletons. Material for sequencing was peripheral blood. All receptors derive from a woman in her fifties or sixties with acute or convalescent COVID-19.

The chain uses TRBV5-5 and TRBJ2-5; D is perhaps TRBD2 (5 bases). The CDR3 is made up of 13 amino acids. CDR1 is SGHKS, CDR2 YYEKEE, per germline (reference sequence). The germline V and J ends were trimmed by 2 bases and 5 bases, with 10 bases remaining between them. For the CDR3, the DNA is TGTGCCAGCAGCTTTACCCTAGCTGAGACCCAGTACTTC. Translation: CASSFTLAETQYF.

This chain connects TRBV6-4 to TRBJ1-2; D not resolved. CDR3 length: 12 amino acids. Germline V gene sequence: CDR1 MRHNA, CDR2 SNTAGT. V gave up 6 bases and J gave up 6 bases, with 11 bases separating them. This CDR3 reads CASRPREDGYTF. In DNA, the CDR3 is TGTGCCAGCAGACCCCGGGAAGATGGCTACACCTTC.

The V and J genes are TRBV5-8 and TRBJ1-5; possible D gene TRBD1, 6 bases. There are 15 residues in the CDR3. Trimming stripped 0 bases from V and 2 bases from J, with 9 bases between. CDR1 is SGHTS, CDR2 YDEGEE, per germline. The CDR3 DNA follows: TGTGCCAGCAGCTTGGGAAGACAGGGCAATCAGCCCCAGCATTTT. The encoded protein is CASSLGRQGNQPQHF. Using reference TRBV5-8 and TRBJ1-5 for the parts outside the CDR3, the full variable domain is EAGVTQSPTHLIKTRGQQATLRCSPISGHTSVYWYQQALGLGLQFLLWYDEGEERNRGNFPPRFSGRQFPNYSSELNVNALELEDSALYLCASSLGRQGNQPQHFGDGTRLSIL.

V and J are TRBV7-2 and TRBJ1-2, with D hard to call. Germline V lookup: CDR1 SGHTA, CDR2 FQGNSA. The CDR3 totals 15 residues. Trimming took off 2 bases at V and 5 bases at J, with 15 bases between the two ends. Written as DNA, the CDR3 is TGTGCCAGCAGCTTAACCTCGCCCCTACAGTATGGCTACACCTTC. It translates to CASSLTSPLQYGYTF.

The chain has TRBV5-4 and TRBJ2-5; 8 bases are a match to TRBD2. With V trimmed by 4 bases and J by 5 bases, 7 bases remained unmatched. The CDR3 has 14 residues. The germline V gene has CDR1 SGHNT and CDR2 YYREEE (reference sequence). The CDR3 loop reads CASSPGTSWETQYF. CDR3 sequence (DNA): TGTGCCAGCAGCCCCGGGACTAGTTGGGAGACCCAGTACTTC.

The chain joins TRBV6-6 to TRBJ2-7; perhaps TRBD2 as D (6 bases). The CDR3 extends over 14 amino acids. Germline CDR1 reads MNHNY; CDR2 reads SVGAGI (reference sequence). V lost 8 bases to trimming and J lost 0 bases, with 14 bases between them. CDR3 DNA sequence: TGTGCCAGCGGGTCTAGCGCGAGCTCCTACGAGCAGTACTTC. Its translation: CASGSSASSYEQYF.